The T cell receptor beta chain described here comes from a study of cytomegalovirus exposure and HLA in healthy donors. Findings and limits, study-wide: Across all donors, roughly uniform sequencing depth was an assumption of the presence/absence analyses. Specific recognition of CMV antigens was confirmed in vitro for a few chains (all CMV-associated).

Primers included in the PCR were 60 Vbeta and 13 Jbeta primers. Generated by immunoSEQ multiplex PCR, the TCRdb table keeps only in-frame clones and is missing some. The sample gives approximately 160,000 clones, around 78% of which show up once; about 0.69% is in the top ten. Trimming stripped 1 base from V and 1 base from J, with 7 bases between. The CDR3 length is 14 residues. Germline assignment: CDR1 SGHTA and CDR2 FQGNSA. Remarks on this clone: The antigen is not known.

Specimen: PBMCs. The origin of this receptor is a female donor in good health and CMV-seronegative. V is TRBV7-2 and J is TRBJ2-5; D might be TRBD2 (6 bases). CDR3 bases: TGTGCCAGCAGCTTAGGACTAGGCCAAGAGACCCAGTACTTC. Protein product: CASSLGLGQETQYF.